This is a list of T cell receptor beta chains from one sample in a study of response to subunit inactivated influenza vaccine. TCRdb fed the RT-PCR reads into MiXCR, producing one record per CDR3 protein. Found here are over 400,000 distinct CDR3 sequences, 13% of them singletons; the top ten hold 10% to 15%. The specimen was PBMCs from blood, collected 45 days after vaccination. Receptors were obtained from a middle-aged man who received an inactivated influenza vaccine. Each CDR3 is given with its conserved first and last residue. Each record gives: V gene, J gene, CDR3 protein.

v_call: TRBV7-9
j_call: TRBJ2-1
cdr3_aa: CASSLQGEQFF

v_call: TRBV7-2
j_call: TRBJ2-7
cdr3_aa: CASSWGSEQYF

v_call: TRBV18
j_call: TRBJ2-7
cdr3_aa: CASSPGRHTSYEQYF

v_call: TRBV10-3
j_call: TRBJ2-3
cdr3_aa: CAIKNQGKRTDTQYF

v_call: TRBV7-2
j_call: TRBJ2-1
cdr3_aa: CASSPRAGGYNEQFF

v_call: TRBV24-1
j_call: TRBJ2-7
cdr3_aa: CATSGRGQGLEQYF

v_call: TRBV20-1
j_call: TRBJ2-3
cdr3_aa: CSALAFQRGGQDTQYF

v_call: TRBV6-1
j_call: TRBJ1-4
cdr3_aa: CASRQGATNEKLFF

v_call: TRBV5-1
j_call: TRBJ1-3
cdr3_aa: CASSLDGFPSGNTIYF

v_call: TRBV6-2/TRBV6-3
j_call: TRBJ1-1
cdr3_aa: CASTIRAGGEAFF

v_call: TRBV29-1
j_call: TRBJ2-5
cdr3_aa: CSVEVGQVGGTQYF

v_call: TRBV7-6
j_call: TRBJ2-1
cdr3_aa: CASSLSVVPRNNEQFF

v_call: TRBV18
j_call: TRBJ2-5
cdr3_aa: CASSQGTSRETQYF

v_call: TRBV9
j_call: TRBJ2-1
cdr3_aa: CASSVGPGRGSYNEQFF

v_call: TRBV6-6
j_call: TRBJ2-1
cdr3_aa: CASSRGLEQFF

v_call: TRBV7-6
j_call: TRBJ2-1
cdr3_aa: CASSFIDNEQFF

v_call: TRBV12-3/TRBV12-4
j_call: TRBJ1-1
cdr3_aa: CASSLVQGLNTEAFF

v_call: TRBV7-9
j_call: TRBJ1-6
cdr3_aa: CASSPTDGSPLHF

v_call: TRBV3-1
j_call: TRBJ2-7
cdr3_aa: CASASDYEQYF

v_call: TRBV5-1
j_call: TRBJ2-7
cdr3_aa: CASSSGLAGSYEQYF

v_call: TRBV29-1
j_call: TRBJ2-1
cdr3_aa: CSVDRSGQGAEQFF

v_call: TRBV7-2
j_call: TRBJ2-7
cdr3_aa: CASSLAVYPGQGARDEQYF

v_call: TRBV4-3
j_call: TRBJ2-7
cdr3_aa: CASSQEHSTPYEQYF

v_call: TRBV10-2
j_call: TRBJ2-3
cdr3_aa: CASSDYGTGTNTQYF

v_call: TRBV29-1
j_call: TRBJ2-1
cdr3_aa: CSVEVLSGSYNEQFF